This is a list of T cell receptor beta chains from one sample in a study of T cell responses to AZD1222 COVID-19 vaccine. Sequencing used immunoSEQ multiplex PCR; TCRdb keeps in-frame clones, though not all of them. Among about 150,000 clones listed, roughly 93% were seen once. This specimen was peripheral blood, taken 28 days after the second AZD1222 dose. These receptors all come from an adult who received the AZD1222 COVID-19 vaccine. The CDR3 runs from the conserved cysteine through the conserved F or W. A D gene is named only where the DNA matches it firmly. Expanded clones get a size class; other rows say once, few or many, or leave the size out.

clone_size: few
cdr3_length: 14
v_call: TRBV19
d_call: TRBD1
j_call: TRBJ2-7
cdr3_nt: TGTGCCAGTAGTCCCGACAGGGGCCTCAACGAGCAGTACTTC
cdr3_aa: CASSPDRGLNEQYF

clone_size: -
cdr3_length: 14
v_call: TRBV9
d_call: -
j_call: TRBJ2-5
cdr3_nt: TGTGCCAGCAGCGTAGGAACACGCCAAGAGACCCAGTACTTC
cdr3_aa: CASSVGTRQETQYF

clone_size: -
cdr3_length: 15
v_call: TRBV7-3
d_call: TRBD1
j_call: TRBJ2-7
cdr3_nt: TGTGCCAGCAGCTTAGTCGCAGGGGGCGTTGGCGAGCAGTACTTC
cdr3_aa: CASSLVAGGVGEQYF

clone_size: -
cdr3_length: 13
v_call: TRBV3-1/TRBV3-2
d_call: -
j_call: TRBJ2-5
cdr3_nt: TGTGCCAGCAGCTTCCGGGAATCAGAGACCCAGTACTTC
cdr3_aa: CASSFRESETQYF

clone_size: -
cdr3_length: 15
v_call: TRBV5-6
d_call: -
j_call: TRBJ2-2
cdr3_nt: TGTGCCAGCAGCCCGAGATTTACGAACACCGGGGAGCTGTTTTTT
cdr3_aa: CASSPRFTNTGELFF

clone_size: -
cdr3_length: 17
v_call: TRBV6-2/TRBV6-3
d_call: -
j_call: TRBJ1-2
cdr3_nt: TGTGCCAGCAGTTACCTCGGTGCCCGGGGGGGCAACTATGGCTACACCTTC
cdr3_aa: CASSYLGARGGNYGYTF

clone_size: -
cdr3_length: 15
v_call: TRBV30
d_call: TRBD2
j_call: TRBJ2-2
cdr3_nt: TGTGCCTGGAGGGGAGGGAAAACGAACACCGGGGAGCTGTTTTTT
cdr3_aa: CAWRGGKTNTGELFF

clone_size: -
cdr3_length: 13
v_call: TRBV5-1
d_call: -
j_call: TRBJ1-1
cdr3_nt: TGCGCCAGCAGCTTGGCGGGAAGGTCACAAGCTTTCTTT
cdr3_aa: CASSLAGRSQAFF

clone_size: -
cdr3_length: 14
v_call: TRBV5-1
d_call: -
j_call: TRBJ1-4
cdr3_nt: TGCGCCAGCAGCTTCGGACAGCTAAATGAAAAACTGTTTTTT
cdr3_aa: CASSFGQLNEKLFF

clone_size: once
cdr3_length: 17
v_call: TRBV9
d_call: TRBD1
j_call: TRBJ1-2
cdr3_nt: TGTGCCAGCAGCGTAGCTAAAAAACTAGGACAGGGGTATGGCTACACCTTC
cdr3_aa: CASSVAKKLGQGYGYTF

clone_size: -
cdr3_length: 15
v_call: TRBV28
d_call: -
j_call: TRBJ2-5
cdr3_nt: TGTGCCAGCAGCCCTGTCACAAGCCGGGGGGAGACCCAGTACTTC
cdr3_aa: CASSPVTSRGETQYF

clone_size: -
cdr3_length: 13
v_call: TRBV30
d_call: -
j_call: TRBJ1-2
cdr3_nt: TGTGCCTGGAGTGACAGGGAAAGAGGAGGCTACACCTTC
cdr3_aa: CAWSDRERGGYTF